These 8 T cell receptor beta chains originate from one sample sequenced in a study of T cells in Graves' hyperthyroidism and ophthalmopathy. The source material, RNA transcripts, was used to amplify TCR beta CDR3 regions. Researchers ran a first-round RT-PCR on the TCR CDR3 using the HTBI primer set. MiXCR was run by TCRdb on the multiplex PCR reads, yielding one entry per CDR3 protein. The sample contains hundreds of thousands of distinct CDR3 sequences, 14% to 15% of which appear only once. The sample taken for sequencing was blood. The receptors derive from a woman aged 40 to 50 with Graves' ophthalmopathy.

This clonotype was counted at least ten times. The chain combines TRBV11-2 with TRBJ2-3; 9 bases align to TRBD2. Germline CDR1 is SGHAT and CDR2 is FQNNGV. The junction had 7 bases not matched to a gene; V was cut back by 1 base and J by 5 bases. The CDR3 length is 16 residues. CDR3 residues: CASSLVFSGGLDTQYF. The CDR3 DNA sequence: TGTGCCAGCAGCTTAGTTTTCAGCGGGGGGTTAGATACGCAGTATTTT.

The chain is built from TRBV12-3 or TRBV12-4 and TRBJ2-7; tentative D call: TRBD2 (5 bases). The CDR3 is 12 residues long. Trimming shortened V by 3 bases and J by 6 bases, and 9 bases separated the two germline ends. CDR3 protein: CASSFLEGEQYF. The CDR3 region has the DNA TGTGCCAGCAGTTTTCTAGAGGGCGAGCAGTACTTC.

The chain recombines TRBV20-1 with TRBJ2-5; D call uncertain. V lost 1 base and J lost 5, with 14 bases in between. The germline CDR1 and CDR2 sequences are DFQATT and SNEGSKA (reference sequence). This CDR3 has 14 residues. The CDR3 nucleotides read TGCAGTGCTAGAGTCGGACCCATAATGGAGACCCAGTACTTC. Protein sequence: CSARVGPIMETQYF.

This clonotype was detected many times. The V call is TRBV3-1, the J call TRBJ2-3; D is ambiguous. This CDR3 spans 13 amino acids. Germline V CDR1 and CDR2: LGHDT, YNNKEL (reference sequence). Trimming took off 4 bases at V and 9 bases at J, with 14 bases between the two ends. The CDR3 bases are TGTGCCAGCAGCCCCGAAAATAGCCAAACGCAGTATTTT. Its translation: CASSPENSQTQYF.

The sample holds many counts of this clonotype. V gene TRBV28 combines with J gene TRBJ1-1; 7 nucleotides align to TRBD1. Germline V gene sequence: CDR1 MDHEN, CDR2 SYDVKM. There are 15 residues in the CDR3. The trim removed 6 bases at V and 2 bases at J, leaving 9 bases unmatched. Here the CDR3 DNA reads TGTGCCAGCAGCGAACCGGGACAGACTAACACTGAAGCTTTCTTT. The encoded protein is CASSEPGQTNTEAFF.

Comment on this clonotype: A read error may explain this, as a much larger clone is one base away. This chain links TRBV20-1 with TRBJ2-7; 12 nucleotides match TRBD2. V was pared by 1 base and J by 5 bases, with 9 bases of the junction left unmatched. The CDR3 is made up of 16 amino acids. Germline CDR1 DFQATT, CDR2 SNEGSKA (reference sequence). CDR3 sequence (DNA): TGCAGTGCTAGAGCAAAAGGACTAGCGGGATGGGACGAGCAGTACTTC. This gives the protein CSARAKGLAGWDEQYF.

This clonotype appeared a few times. The V and J genes are TRBV12-3 or TRBV12-4 and TRBJ2-7; TRBD2 matches 10 bases. V dropped 6 bases and J dropped 1; count of bases not matched to a gene: 6. This CDR3 contains 15 residues. The CDR3 sequence: CASRSGTSDSYEQYF. The CDR3 DNA reads as TGTGCCAGCAGGTCCGGGACTAGCGATTCCTACGAGCAGTACTTC.

This chain connects TRBV7-2 to TRBJ2-7; TRBD1 aligns across 12 bases. The CDR3 runs to 18 residues. Trimming at V came to 0 bases and at J to 0 bases, leaving 6 bases not matched to a gene. The germline gives CDR1 SGHTA, CDR2 FQGNSA. CDR3 sequence: CASSLAGTGGTSSYEQYF. In DNA, the CDR3 is TGTGCCAGCAGCTTAGCCGGGACAGGGGGCACTAGCTCCTACGAGCAGTACTTC.